The 12 T cell receptor beta chains in this list originate from one sample, sequenced in a study of blood T cell repertoires in COVID-19. Produced via immunoSEQ multiplex PCR; TCRdb's table is partial and in-frame only. The table has tens of thousands of clones, 75% to 85% seen once. Source material: peripheral blood. These receptors all stem from a woman over 75 with acute or convalescent COVID-19.

This chain connects TRBV6-2 or TRBV6-3 to TRBJ1-2, with D possibly matching TRBD1 (5 bases). This CDR3 spans 14 amino acids. V was trimmed by 4 bases and J by 11 bases, leaving 20 bases between them. Germline-derived CDR1 and CDR2 are MNHEY and SVGEGT. The chain's CDR3 is CASSSRQYQLVYTF. CDR3 coding DNA: TGTGCCAGCAGTTCCAGACAGTATCAGTTGGTTTACACCTTC.

The V call is TRBV27, the J call TRBJ2-1; 7 bases align to TRBD2. The ends lost 8 bases at V and 5 bases at J; junction bases unmatched: 15. Germline V gene lookup returns CDR1 MNHEY and CDR2 SMNVEV (reference sequence). The CDR3 spans 16 residues. The CDR3 sequence: CASRPFRGRENNEQFF. The CDR3 DNA reads TGTGCCAGCCGACCCTTTAGAGGGAGGGAGAACAATGAGCAGTTCTTC.

V and J are TRBV10-3 and TRBJ2-1; weak D call: TRBD2 (5 bases). Germline CDR1 is ENHRY and CDR2 is SYGVKD. The V gene lost 4 bases and the J gene lost 0 bases, with 13 bases spanning the gap. CDR3 length: 16 residues. CDR3 amino acids: CAISGERSLSYNEQFF. CDR3 in DNA: TGTGCCATCAGTGGGGAGCGGTCCCTCTCCTACAATGAGCAGTTCTTC.

This clone was found once. The chain uses TRBV12-3 or TRBV12-4 and TRBJ2-3, with unresolved D. The CDR3 is 12 residues long. The germline V and J ends were trimmed by 3 bases and 5 bases, with 6 bases remaining between them. The CDR3 region is CASSFGRDTQYF. The CDR3, as DNA: TGTGCCAGCAGTTTTGGGCGAGATACGCAGTATTTT.

This clone appeared a single time. J is TRBJ2-7 and V is TRBV9; 16 bases map to TRBD2. The CDR3 runs to 17 residues. Unmatched junction bases numbered 9, after V lost 5 bases and J lost 4 bases. The germline gives CDR1 SGDLS, CDR2 YYNGEE. CDR3: CASSPGTSGRAGYEQYF. As DNA, the CDR3 is TGTGCCAGCAGTCCCGGGACTAGCGGGAGGGCCGGGTACGAGCAGTACTTC.

V usage is TRBV5-1 and J usage is TRBJ1-3; D gene ambiguous. Trimming stripped 1 base from V and 0 bases from J, with 8 bases between. Germline-derived CDR1 and CDR2 are SGHRS and YFSETQ. The CDR3 spans 15 residues. The CDR3 protein is CASSLQVPSGNTIYF. Written as DNA, the CDR3 is TGCGCCAGCAGCTTGCAGGTTCCCTCTGGAAACACCATATATTTT.

The chain joins TRBV5-1 to TRBJ2-5, with 16 bases aligning to TRBD2. Germline-derived CDR1 and CDR2 are SGHRS and YFSETQ. There are 17 residues in the CDR3. V was pared by 3 bases and J by 0 bases, with 2 bases of the junction left unmatched. In DNA, the CDR3 is TGCGCCAGCAGCTCGGGACTAGCGGGAGGGAACCAAGAGACCCAGTACTTC. Translation gives CASSSGLAGGNQETQYF.

This rearrangement joins TRBV25-1 to TRBJ2-1; D gene uncertain. With 1 base removed from V and 11 bases from J, the gap between germline ends came to 9 bases. The CDR3 is made up of 12 amino acids. Germline CDR1 MGHDK, CDR2 SYGVNS. The CDR3 DNA sequence: TGTGCCAGCAGTGAATCTCTTGAGAAGCAGTTCTTC. Its protein product is CASSESLEKQFF.

The chain links TRBV28 to TRBJ2-7, with 11 bases fitting TRBD1. The germline V gene encodes CDR1 MDHEN and CDR2 SYDVKM. This CDR3 is built from 15 residues. V lost 3 bases, J lost 3 bases, and 4 bases stayed unmatched. This CDR3 is CASSFTGTGGYEQYF. The CDR3 bases are TGTGCCAGCAGTTTTACCGGGACAGGGGGCTACGAGCAGTACTTC.

This sequence joins TRBV5-4 and TRBJ2-3; a weak D match, TRBD2 (7 bases). Germline CDR1 reads SGHNT; CDR2 reads YYREEE (reference sequence). The CDR3 sequence is 17 residues long. V was pared by 4 bases and J by 2 bases, with 20 bases between. The CDR3 reads CASSPGGRGAHTDTQYF. The DNA for the CDR3 is TGTGCCAGCAGCCCGGGAGGCCGGGGGGCCCACACAGATACGCAGTATTTT.

V and J are TRBV28 and TRBJ2-3; the D is unclear. Trimming shortened V by 6 bases and J by 5 bases, and 24 bases separated the two germline ends. CDR1 and CDR2 (germline): MDHEN, SYDVKM. The CDR3 runs 17 residues. For the CDR3, the DNA is TGTGCCAGCAGCCGCCCGCAGCCAATGGAGTTCGAAGATACGCAGTATTTT. This translates into CASSRPQPMEFEDTQYF.

This clone was found once. V is TRBV7-9 and J is TRBJ1-1, with 7 bases matching TRBD1. The V gene's germline CDR1 is SEHNR and CDR2 FQNEAQ (reference sequence). J was trimmed by 4 bases and V by 5 bases; bases with no gene match: 4. This CDR3 is built from 13 residues. The CDR3 DNA reads TGTGCCAGCAGCCCCCGGGACAGCACTGAAGCTTTCTTT. Its translation: CASSPRDSTEAFF.